This entry features one TCR beta chain sequence. Its cognate antigen is unknown. This record comes from a study of cytomegalovirus exposure and HLA in healthy donors. Study-level information: Across a few hundred genotyped donors, around 82% landed in the Caucasian-associated ancestry cluster. General observations from the study: In a later analysis, at a false discovery rate of 0.05, over 15,000 TCR beta sequences matched HLA alleles. A later analysis found common viral pathogens apparently linked to several of the most significant clusters. Rarity characterized most TCR sequences, yet some public TCRs appeared in many donors.

The PCR contained 60 Vbeta and 13 Jbeta primers. The method was immunoSEQ multiplex PCR; TCRdb's version includes in-frame clones alone and lacks a portion of them. Of 250,000 to 300,000 clones in the sample, over 90% were seen once. V trimming: 5 bases; J trimming: 2 bases; junction bases outside the gene matches: 4. The CDR3 runs 16 residues. The germline V gene encodes CDR1 SEHNR and CDR2 FQNEAQ (reference sequence). Sequences were obtained from PBMCs. The V and J genes are TRBV7-9 and TRBJ1-6; TRBD1 matches at 9 bases. The source is a girl aged 2 to 9 in good health and CMV-seronegative. The CDR3 DNA reads as TGTGCCAGCAGCACCACAGGGGGCGCCTATAATTCACCCCTCCACTTT. Its translation is CASSTTGGAYNSPLHF. The variable domain in full, with the rest retrieved from reference TRBV7-9 and TRBJ1-6, is DTGVSQNPRHKITKRGQNVTFRCDPISEHNRLYWYRQTLGQGPEFLTYFQNEAQLEKSRLLSDRFSAERPKGSFSTLEIQRTEQGDSAMYLCASSTTGGAYNSPLHFGNGTRLTVT.